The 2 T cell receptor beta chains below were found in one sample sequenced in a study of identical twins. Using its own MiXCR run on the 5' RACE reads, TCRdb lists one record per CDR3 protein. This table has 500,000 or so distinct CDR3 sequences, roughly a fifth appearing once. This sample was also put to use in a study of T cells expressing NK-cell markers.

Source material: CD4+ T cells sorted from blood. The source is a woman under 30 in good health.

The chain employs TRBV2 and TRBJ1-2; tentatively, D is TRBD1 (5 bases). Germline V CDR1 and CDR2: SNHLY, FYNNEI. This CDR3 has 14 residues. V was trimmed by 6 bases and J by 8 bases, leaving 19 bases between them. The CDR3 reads CASSWDSSLGGYTF. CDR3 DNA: TGTGCCAGCAGCTGGGACTCCTCTTTGGGAGGCTACACCTTC.

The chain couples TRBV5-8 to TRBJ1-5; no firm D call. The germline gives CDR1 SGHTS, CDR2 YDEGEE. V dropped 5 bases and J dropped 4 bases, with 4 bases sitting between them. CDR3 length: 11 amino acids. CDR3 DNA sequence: TGTGCCAGCAGATTGAATCAGCCCCAGCATTTT. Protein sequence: CASRLNQPQHF.